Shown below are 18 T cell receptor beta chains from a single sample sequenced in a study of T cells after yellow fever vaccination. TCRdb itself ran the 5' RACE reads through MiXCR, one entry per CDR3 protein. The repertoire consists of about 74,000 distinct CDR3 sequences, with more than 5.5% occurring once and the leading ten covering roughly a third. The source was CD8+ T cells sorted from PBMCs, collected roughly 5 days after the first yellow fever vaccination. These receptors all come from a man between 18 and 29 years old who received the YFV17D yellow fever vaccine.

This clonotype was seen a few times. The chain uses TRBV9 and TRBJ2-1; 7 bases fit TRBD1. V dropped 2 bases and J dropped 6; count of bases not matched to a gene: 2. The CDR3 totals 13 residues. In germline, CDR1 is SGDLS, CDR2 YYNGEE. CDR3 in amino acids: CASSVNRGNEQFF. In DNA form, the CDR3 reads TGTGCCAGCAGCGTTAACAGGGGCAATGAGCAGTTCTTC.

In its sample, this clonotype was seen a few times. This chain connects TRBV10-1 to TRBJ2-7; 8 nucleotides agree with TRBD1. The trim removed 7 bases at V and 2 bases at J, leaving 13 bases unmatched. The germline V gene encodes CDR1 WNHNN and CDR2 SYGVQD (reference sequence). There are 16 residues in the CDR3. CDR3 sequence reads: CASITIRTGPPYEQYF. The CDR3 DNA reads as TGCGCCAGCATCACAATTCGGACAGGGCCTCCCTACGAGCAGTACTTC.

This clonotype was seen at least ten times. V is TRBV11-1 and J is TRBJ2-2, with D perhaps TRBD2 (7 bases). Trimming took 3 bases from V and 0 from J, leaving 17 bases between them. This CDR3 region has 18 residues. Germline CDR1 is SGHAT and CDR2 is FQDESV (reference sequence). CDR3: CASSFAGAPATNTGELFF. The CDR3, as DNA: TGTGCCAGCAGCTTTGCGGGGGCGCCGGCCACGAACACCGGGGAGCTGTTTTTT.

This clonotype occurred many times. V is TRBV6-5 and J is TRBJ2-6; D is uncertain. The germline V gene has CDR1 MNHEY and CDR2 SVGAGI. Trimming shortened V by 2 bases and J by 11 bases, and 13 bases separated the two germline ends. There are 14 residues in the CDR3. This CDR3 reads CASSYGESHDVLTF. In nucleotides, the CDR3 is TGTGCCAGCAGTTACGGAGAGAGCCACGACGTCCTGACTTTC.

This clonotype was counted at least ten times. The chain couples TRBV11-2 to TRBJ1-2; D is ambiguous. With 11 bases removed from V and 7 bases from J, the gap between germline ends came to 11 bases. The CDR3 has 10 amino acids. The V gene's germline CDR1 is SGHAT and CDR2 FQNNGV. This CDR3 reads CAPPSGGYTF. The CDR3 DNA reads TGTGCCCCACCTAGCGGTGGCTACACCTTC.

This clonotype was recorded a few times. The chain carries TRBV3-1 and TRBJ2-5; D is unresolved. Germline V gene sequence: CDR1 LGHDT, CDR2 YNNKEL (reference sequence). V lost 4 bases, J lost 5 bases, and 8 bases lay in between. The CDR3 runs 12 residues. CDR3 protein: CASSPPAETQYF. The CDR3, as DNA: TGTGCCAGCAGCCCCCCCGCGGAGACCCAGTACTTC.

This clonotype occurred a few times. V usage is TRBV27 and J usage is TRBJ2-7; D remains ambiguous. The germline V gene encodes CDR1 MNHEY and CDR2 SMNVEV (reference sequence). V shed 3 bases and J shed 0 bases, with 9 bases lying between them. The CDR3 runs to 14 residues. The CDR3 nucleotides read TGTGCCAGCAGTTTTCCCATCGGCTCCTACGAGCAGTACGTC. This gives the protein CASSFPIGSYEQYV.

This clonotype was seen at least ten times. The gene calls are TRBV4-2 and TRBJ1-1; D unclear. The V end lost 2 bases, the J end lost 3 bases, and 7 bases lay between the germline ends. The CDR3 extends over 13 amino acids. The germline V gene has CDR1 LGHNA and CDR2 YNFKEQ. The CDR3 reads CASSQIGHTEAFF. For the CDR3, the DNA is TGTGCCAGCAGCCAAATCGGACACACTGAAGCTTTCTTT.

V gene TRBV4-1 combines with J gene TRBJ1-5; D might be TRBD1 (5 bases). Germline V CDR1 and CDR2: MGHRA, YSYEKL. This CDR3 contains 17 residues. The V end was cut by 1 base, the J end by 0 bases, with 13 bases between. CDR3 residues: CASSQAPTVYSNQPQHF. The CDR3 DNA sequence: TGCGCCAGCAGCCAAGCACCGACAGTTTATAGCAATCAGCCCCAGCATTTT.

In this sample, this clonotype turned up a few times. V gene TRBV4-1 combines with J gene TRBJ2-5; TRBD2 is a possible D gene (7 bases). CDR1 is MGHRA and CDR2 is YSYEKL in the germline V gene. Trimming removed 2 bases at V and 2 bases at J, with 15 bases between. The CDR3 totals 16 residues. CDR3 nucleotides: TGCGCCAGCAGCCAAATCTGGCGGGGGCCGCAAGAGACCCAGTACTTC. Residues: CASSQIWRGPQETQYF.

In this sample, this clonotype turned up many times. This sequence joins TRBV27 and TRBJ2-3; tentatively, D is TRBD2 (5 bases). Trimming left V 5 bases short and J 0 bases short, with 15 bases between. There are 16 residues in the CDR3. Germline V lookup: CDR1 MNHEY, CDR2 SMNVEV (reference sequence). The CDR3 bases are TGTGCCAGCAGTCCTAGCAGTAACCCTAGCACAGATACGCAGTATTTT. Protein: CASSPSSNPSTDTQYF.

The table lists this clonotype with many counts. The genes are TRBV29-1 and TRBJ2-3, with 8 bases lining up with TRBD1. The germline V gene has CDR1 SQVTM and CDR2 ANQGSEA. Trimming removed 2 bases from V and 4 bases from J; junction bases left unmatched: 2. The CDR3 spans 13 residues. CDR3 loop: CSVEQGAADTQYF. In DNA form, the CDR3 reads TGCAGCGTTGAACAGGGGGCGGCAGATACGCAGTATTTT.

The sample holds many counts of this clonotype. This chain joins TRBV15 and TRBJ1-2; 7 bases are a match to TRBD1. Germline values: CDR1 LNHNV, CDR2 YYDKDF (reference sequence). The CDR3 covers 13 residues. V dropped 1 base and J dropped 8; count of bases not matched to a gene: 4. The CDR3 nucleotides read TGTGCCACCAGCAGAGTTACAGGGGACGGCTACACCTTC. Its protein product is CATSRVTGDGYTF. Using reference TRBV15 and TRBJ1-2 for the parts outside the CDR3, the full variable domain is DAMVIQNPRYQVTQFGKPVTLSCSQTLNHNVMYWYQQKSSQAPKLLFHYYDKDFNNEADTPDNFQSRRPNTSFCFLDIRSPGLGDTAMYLCATSRVTGDGYTFGSGTRLTVV.

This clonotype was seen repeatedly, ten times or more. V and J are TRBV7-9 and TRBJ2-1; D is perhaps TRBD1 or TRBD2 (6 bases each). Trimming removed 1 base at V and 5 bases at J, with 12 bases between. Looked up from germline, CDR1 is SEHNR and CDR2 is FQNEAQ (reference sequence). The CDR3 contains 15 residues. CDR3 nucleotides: TGTGCCAGCAGCTTAGTACAGGGACTTGACAATGAGCAGTTCTTC. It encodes CASSLVQGLDNEQFF.

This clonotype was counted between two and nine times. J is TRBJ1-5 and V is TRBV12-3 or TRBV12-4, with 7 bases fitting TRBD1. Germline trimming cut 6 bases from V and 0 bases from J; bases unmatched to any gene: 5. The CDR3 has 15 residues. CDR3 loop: CASSSTGYSNQPQHF. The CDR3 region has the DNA TGTGCCAGCAGCTCGACAGGGTATAGCAATCAGCCCCAGCATTTT.

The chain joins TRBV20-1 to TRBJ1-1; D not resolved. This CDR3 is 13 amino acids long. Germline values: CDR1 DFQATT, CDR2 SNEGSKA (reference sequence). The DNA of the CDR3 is TGCAGCGCGGTTGTGGCGGCTATAACTGAAGCTTTCTTT. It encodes CSAVVAAITEAFF.

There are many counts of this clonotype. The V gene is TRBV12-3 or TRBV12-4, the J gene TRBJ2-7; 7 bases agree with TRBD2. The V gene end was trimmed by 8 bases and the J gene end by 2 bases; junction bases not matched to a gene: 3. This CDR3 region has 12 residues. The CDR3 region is CASCGGPYEQYF. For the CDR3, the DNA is TGTGCCAGCTGCGGGGGACCCTACGAGCAGTACTTC.

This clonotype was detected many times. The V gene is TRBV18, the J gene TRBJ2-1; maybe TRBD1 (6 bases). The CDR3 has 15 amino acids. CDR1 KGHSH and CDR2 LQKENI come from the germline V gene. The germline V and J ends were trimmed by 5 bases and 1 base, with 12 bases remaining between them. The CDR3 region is CASSYGQYSYNEQFF. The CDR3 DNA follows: TGTGCCAGCTCATATGGACAGTATTCCTACAATGAGCAGTTCTTC.